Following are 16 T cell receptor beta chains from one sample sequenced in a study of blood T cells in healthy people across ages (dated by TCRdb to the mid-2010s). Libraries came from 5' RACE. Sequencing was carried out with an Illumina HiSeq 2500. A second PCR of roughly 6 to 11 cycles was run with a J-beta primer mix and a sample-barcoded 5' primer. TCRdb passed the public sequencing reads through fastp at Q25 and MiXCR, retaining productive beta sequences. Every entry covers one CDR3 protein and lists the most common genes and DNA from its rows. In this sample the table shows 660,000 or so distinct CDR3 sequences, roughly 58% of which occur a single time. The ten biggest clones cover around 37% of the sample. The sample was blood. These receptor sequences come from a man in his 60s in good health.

CDR3 bases: TGCGCCAGCAGCTTGTCCCCGGCTAGCGGGGGAATGGAGACCCAGTACTTC. As protein: CASSLSPASGGMETQYF. The chain uses TRBV5-1 and TRBJ2-5; 10 bases fit TRBD2. This CDR3 comprises 17 residues. The trim removed 1 base at V and 5 bases at J, leaving 11 bases unmatched. CDR1 and CDR2 (germline): SGHRS, YFSETQ.

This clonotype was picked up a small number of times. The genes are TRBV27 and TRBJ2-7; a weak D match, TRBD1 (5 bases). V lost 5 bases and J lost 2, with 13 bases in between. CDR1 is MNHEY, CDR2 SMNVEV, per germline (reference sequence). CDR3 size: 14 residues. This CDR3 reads CASSRDSPPYEQYF. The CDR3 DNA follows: TGTGCCAGCAGTCGCGACAGCCCACCCTACGAGCAGTACTTC.

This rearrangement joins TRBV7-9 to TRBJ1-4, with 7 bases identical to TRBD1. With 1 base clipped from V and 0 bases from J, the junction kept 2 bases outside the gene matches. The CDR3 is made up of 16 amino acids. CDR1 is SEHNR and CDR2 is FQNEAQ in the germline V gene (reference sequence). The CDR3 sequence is CASSLGQGSTNEKLFF. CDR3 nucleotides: TGTGCCAGCAGCTTAGGACAGGGATCAACTAATGAAAAACTGTTTTTT. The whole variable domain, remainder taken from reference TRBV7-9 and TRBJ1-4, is DTGVSQNPRHKITKRGQNVTFRCDPISEHNRLYWYRQTLGQGPEFLTYFQNEAQLEKSRLLSDRFSAERPKGSFSTLEIQRTEQGDSAMYLCASSLGQGSTNEKLFFGSGTQLSVL.

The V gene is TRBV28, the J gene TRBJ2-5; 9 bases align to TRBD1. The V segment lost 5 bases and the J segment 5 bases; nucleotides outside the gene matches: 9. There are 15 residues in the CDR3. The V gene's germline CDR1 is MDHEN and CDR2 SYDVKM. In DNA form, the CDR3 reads TGTGCCAGCAGTACCACAAGGACAGGGGTCGAGACCCAGTACTTC. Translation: CASSTTRTGVETQYF.

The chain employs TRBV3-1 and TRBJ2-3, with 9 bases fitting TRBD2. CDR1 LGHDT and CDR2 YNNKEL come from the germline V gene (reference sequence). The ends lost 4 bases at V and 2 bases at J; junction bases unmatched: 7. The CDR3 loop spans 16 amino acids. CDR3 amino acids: CASSPRIAGDTDTQYF. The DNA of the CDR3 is TGTGCCAGCAGCCCCCGGATAGCGGGAGACACAGATACGCAGTATTTT.

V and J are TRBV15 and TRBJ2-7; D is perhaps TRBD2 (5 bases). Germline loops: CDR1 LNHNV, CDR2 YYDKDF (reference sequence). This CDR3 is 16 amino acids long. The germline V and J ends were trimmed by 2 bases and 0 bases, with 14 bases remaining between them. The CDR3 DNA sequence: TGTGCCACCAGCAGATCTCCGGGAACGAGCTCCTACGAGCAGTACTTC. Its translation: CATSRSPGTSSYEQYF.

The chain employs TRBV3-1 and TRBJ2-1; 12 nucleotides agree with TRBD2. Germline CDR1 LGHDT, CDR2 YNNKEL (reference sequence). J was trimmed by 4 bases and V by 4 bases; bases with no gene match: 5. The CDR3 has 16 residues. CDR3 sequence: CASSRGLAGNYNEQFF. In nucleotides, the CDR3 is TGTGCCAGCAGCCGAGGACTAGCGGGGAATTACAATGAGCAGTTCTTC.

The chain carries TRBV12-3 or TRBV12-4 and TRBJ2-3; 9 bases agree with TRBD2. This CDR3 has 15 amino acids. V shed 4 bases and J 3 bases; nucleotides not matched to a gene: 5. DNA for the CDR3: TGTGCCAGCAGTTGGGCGGGGGGGCCAACAGATACGCAGTATTTT. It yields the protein CASSWAGGPTDTQYF.

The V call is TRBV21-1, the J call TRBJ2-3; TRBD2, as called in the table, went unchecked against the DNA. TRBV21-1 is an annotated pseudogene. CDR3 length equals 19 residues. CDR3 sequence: CASSKDPSGDFPSTDTQYF. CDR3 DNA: TGTGCCAGCAGCAAAGATCCTAGCGGGGACTTTCCTAGCACAGATACGCAGTATTTT.

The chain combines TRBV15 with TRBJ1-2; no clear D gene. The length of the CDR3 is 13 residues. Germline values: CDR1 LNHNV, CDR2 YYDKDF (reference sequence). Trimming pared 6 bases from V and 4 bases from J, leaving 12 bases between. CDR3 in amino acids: CATSRTGSYGYTF. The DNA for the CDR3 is TGTGCCACCAGTCGAACCGGGAGCTATGGCTACACCTTC.

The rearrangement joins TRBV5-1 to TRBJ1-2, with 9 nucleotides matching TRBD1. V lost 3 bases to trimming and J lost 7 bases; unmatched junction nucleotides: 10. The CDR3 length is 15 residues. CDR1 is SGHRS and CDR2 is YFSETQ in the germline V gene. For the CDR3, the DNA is TGCGCCAGCAGCTCAGGGACAGGGATGATGAGTGGCTACACCTTC. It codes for CASSSGTGMMSGYTF.

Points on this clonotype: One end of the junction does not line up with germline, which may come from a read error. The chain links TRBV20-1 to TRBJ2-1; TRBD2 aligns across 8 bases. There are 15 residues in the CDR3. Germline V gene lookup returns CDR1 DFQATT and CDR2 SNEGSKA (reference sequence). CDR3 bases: TGCAGTGCGAGAGCGGAAGCGGGGGTCGACAATGAGCAGTTCTTC. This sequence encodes CSARAEAGVDNEQFF.

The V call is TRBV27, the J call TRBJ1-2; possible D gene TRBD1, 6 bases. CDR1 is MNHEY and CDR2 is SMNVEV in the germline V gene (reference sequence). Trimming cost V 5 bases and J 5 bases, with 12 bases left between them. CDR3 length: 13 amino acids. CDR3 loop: CASSRTGIYGYTF. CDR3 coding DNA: TGTGCCAGCAGTCGTACAGGGATTTATGGCTACACCTTC.

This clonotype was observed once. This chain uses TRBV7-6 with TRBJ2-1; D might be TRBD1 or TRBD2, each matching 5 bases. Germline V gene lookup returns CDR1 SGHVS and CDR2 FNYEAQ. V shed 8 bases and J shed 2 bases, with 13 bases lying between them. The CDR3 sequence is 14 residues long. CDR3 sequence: CASRGPPPYNEQFF. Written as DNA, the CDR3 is TGTGCCAGCCGGGGCCCGCCGCCCTACAATGAGCAGTTCTTC.

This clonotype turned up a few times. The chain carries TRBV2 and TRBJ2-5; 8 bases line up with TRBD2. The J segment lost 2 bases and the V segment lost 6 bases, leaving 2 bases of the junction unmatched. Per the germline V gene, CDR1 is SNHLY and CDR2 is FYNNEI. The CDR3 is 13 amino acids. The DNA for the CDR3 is TGTGCCAGCAGACTAGCGGTTCAAGAGACCCAGTACTTC. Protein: CASRLAVQETQYF.

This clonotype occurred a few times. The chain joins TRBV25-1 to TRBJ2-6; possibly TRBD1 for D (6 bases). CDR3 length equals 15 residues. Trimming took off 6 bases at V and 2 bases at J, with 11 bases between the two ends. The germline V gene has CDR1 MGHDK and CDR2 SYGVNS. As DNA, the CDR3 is TGTGCCAGCAGCTTTGGACAGACTGGGGCCAACGTCCTGACTTTC. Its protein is CASSFGQTGANVLTF.